These 11 T cell receptor beta chains were all obtained from the same sample, sequenced in a study of blood T cell repertoires in COVID-19. Assay used: immunoSEQ multiplex PCR; TCRdb lists only in-frame clones, some missing. Here the sample spans more than 150,000 clones, approximately 85% being singletons. Sequencing used peripheral blood. These receptors came from a woman of 80 years or more with acute or convalescent COVID-19.

This clone was recorded a few times. The rearrangement joins TRBV4-3 to TRBJ2-1; 13 bases align to TRBD2. CDR3 length: 16 amino acids. Looked up from germline, CDR1 is LGHNA and CDR2 is YSLEER. J gave up 6 bases and V 4 bases, and 6 bases lay outside the gene matches. The CDR3, as DNA: TGCGCCAGCAGCCCGTCGACTAGCGGGGGGTCCAATGAGCAGTTCTTC. Encoded protein: CASSPSTSGGSNEQFF.

The chain links TRBV24-1 to TRBJ2-7; TRBD2 matches at 7 bases. This CDR3 region has 12 residues. J gave up 12 bases and V 4 bases, and 8 bases lay outside the gene matches. The V gene's germline CDR1 is KGHDR and CDR2 SFDVKD. CDR3 sequence (DNA): TGTGCCACCAGTGACCAACTTGGGAGGGGGTACTTC. Its translation: CATSDQLGRGYF.

The gene calls are TRBV19 and TRBJ1-4; TRBD1 is a possible D gene (6 bases). Trimming stripped 4 bases from V and 7 bases from J, with 19 bases between. Germline V gene sequence: CDR1 LNHDA, CDR2 SQIVND (reference sequence). This CDR3 contains 16 residues. The CDR3 region is CASSNFLARGSEKLFF. The CDR3 nucleotides are TGTGCCAGTAGTAATTTCCTGGCCAGGGGTTCTGAAAAACTGTTTTTT.

J is TRBJ2-1 and V is TRBV10-3; 9 bases agree with TRBD2. V shed 3 bases and J 5 bases; nucleotides not matched to a gene: 5. In germline, CDR1 is ENHRY, CDR2 SYGVKD. The CDR3 has 15 residues. The CDR3 reads CAISEASGINNEQFF. Here the CDR3 DNA reads TGTGCCATCAGTGAAGCTAGCGGGATAAACAATGAGCAGTTCTTC.

This chain uses TRBV7-9 with TRBJ1-6; 8 bases agree with TRBD1. Germline-derived CDR1 and CDR2 are SEHNR and FQNEAQ (reference sequence). The V gene end was trimmed by 4 bases and the J gene end by 8 bases; junction bases not matched to a gene: 10. The CDR3 is 16 residues long. The DNA for the CDR3 is TGTGCCAGCAGCTCGTGGACAGGGAGGAAGGATTCACCCCTCCACTTT. It specifies CASSSWTGRKDSPLHF.

This clone was counted once. The chain is built from TRBV6-5 and TRBJ2-6; 7 nucleotides agree with TRBD2. Germline values: CDR1 MNHEY, CDR2 SVGAGI. The CDR3 is 16 amino acids. Losses at the gene ends were 2 bases for V and 2 bases for J; bases not matched to a gene: 3. DNA of the CDR3: TGTGCCAGCAGTTACCCCGGGAGGCCTGGGGCCAACGTCCTGACTTTC. It codes for CASSYPGRPGANVLTF.

The rearrangement uses TRBV5-4 and TRBJ2-7, with 11 bases lining up with TRBD1. Germline-derived CDR1 and CDR2 are SGHNT and YYREEE (reference sequence). This CDR3 comprises 14 residues. V lost 5 bases, J lost 2 bases, and 3 bases stayed unmatched. CDR3 amino acids: CASSPDRGPYEQYF. The CDR3 region has the DNA TGTGCCAGCAGTCCGGACAGGGGGCCCTACGAGCAGTACTTC.

The rearrangement links TRBV5-4 to TRBJ2-3; D may be TRBD1 (5 bases). The germline gives CDR1 SGHNT, CDR2 YYREEE (reference sequence). V lost 0 bases and J 2 bases, leaving 10 bases between the germline ends. The CDR3 runs to 15 residues. In nucleotides, the CDR3 is TGTGCCAGCAGCTTGGATACCAGGGCCACAGATACGCAGTATTTT. Translation: CASSLDTRATDTQYF. The variable domain in full, with the rest retrieved from reference TRBV5-4 and TRBJ2-3, is ETGVTQSPTHLIKTRGQQVTLRCSSQSGHNTVSWYQQALGQGPQFIFQYYREEENGRGNFPPRFSGLQFPNYSSELNVNALELDDSALYLCASSLDTRATDTQYFGPGTRLTVL.

The chain recombines TRBV2 with TRBJ2-1; maybe TRBD2 (5 bases). Looked up from germline, CDR1 is SNHLY and CDR2 is FYNNEI. V was pared by 7 bases and J by 0 bases, with 16 bases between. This CDR3 is 16 amino acids long. In DNA form, the CDR3 reads TGTGCCAGCACTCTGGAGGTGACGAGCTCCTACAATGAGCAGTTCTTC. It is translated as CASTLEVTSSYNEQFF.

The V gene is TRBV5-6, the J gene TRBJ2-3, with 7 bases matching TRBD1. CDR3 length equals 15 residues. Germline trimming cut 2 bases from V and 1 base from J; bases unmatched to any gene: 4. Germline loops: CDR1 SGHDT, CDR2 YYEEEE. CDR3 nucleotides: TGTGCCAGCAGCTTACTACAGGGGCGCACAGATACGCAGTATTTT. This gives the protein CASSLLQGRTDTQYF.

The chain has TRBV7-2 and TRBJ2-1; TRBD2 agrees at 7 bases. Germline values: CDR1 SGHTA, CDR2 FQGNSA. This CDR3 is built from 15 residues. Losses at the gene ends were 1 base for V and 6 bases for J; bases not matched to a gene: 6. CDR3 residues: CASSLGGGLGNEQFF. In nucleotides, the CDR3 is TGTGCCAGCAGCTTAGGGGGTGGACTAGGCAATGAGCAGTTCTTC.